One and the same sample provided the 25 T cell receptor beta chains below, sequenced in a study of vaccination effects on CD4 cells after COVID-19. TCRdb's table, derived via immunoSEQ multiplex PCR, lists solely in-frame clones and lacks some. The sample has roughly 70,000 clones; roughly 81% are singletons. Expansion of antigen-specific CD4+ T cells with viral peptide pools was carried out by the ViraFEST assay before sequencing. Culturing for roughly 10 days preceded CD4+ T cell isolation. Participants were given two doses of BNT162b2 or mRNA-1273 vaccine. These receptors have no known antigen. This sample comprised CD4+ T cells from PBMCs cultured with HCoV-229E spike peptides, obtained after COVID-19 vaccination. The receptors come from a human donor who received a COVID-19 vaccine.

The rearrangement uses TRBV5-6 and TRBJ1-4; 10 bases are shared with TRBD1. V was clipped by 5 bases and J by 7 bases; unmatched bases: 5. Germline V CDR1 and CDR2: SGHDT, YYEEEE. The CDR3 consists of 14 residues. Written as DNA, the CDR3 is TGTGCCAGCAGTTACCGGACAGGGGGTGAAAAACTGTTTTTT. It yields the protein CASSYRTGGEKLFF.

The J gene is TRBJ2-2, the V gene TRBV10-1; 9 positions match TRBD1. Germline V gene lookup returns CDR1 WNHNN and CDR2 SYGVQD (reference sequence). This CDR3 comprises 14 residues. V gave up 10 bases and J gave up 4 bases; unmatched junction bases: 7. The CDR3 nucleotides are TGCGCCACTGGGACAGGGATGATCACCGGGGAGCTGTTTTTT. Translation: CATGTGMITGELFF.

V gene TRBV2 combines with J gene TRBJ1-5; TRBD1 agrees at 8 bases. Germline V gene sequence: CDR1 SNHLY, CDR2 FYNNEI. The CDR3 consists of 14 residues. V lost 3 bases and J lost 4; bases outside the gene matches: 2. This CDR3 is CASSEWTGNQPQHF. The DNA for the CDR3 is TGTGCCAGCAGTGAGTGGACAGGGAATCAGCCCCAGCATTTT.

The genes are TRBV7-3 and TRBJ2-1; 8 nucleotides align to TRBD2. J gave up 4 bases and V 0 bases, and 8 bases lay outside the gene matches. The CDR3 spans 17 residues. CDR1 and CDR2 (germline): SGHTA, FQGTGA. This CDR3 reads CASSLTVAGTPYNEQFF. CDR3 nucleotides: TGTGCCAGCAGCTTAACTGTAGCGGGAACACCTTACAATGAGCAGTTCTTC.

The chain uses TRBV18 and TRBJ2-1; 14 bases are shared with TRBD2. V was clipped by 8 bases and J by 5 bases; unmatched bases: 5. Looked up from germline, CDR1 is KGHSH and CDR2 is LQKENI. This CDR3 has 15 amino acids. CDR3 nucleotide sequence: TGTGCCAGCCAGGGACTAGCGGGGGTGAACAATGAGCAGTTCTTC. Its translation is CASQGLAGVNNEQFF. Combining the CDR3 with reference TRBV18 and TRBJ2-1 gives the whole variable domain NAGVMQNPRHLVRRRGQEARLRCSPMKGHSHVYWYRQLPEEGLKFMVYLQKENIIDESGMPKERFSAEFPKEGPSILRIQQVVRGDSAAYFCASQGLAGVNNEQFFGPGTRLTVL.

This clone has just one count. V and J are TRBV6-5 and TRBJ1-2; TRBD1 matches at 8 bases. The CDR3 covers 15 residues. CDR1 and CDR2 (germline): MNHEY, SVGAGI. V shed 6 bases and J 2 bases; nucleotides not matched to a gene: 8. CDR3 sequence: CASRRSGQDNYGYTF. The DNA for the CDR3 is TGTGCCAGCAGACGCTCGGGACAGGACAACTATGGCTACACCTTC.

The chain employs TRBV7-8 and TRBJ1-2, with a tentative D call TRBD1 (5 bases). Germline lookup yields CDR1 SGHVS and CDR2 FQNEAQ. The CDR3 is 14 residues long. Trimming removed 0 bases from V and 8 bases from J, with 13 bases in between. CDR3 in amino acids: CASSLAGVSGGYTF. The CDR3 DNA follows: TGTGCCAGCAGCTTAGCAGGGGTTTCGGGCGGCTACACCTTC.

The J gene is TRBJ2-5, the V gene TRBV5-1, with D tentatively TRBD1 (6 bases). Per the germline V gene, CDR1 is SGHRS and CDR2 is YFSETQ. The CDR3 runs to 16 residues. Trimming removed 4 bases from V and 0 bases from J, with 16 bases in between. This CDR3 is CASSVTPTGNQETQYF. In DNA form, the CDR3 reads TGCGCCAGCAGCGTAACTCCCACAGGGAACCAAGAGACCCAGTACTTC.

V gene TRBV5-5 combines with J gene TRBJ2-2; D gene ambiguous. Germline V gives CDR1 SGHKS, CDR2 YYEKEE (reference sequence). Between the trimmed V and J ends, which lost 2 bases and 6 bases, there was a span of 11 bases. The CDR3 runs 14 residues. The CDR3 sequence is CASSFTAYPGELFF. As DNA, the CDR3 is TGTGCCAGCAGCTTTACGGCGTACCCCGGGGAGCTGTTTTTT.

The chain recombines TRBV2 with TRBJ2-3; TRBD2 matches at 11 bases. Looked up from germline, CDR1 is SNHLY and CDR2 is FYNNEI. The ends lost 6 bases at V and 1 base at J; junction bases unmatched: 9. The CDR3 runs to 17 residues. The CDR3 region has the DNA TGTGCCAGCAGCCTATCATTACTAGCGGGGGGCACAGATACGCAGTATTTT. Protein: CASSLSLLAGGTDTQYF.

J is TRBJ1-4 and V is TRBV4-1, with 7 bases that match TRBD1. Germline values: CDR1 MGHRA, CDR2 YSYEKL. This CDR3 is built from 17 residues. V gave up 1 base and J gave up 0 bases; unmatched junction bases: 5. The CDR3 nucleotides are TGCGCCAGCAGCCAAGGAGGGACAGCTGCAACTAATGAAAAACTGTTTTTT. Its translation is CASSQGGTAATNEKLFF.

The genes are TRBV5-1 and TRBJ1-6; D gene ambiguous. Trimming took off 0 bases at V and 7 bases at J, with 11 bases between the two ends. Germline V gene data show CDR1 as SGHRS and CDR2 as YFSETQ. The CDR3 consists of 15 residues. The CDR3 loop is CASSLAKESNSPLHF. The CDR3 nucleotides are TGCGCCAGCAGCTTGGCTAAGGAGTCCAATTCACCCCTCCACTTT.

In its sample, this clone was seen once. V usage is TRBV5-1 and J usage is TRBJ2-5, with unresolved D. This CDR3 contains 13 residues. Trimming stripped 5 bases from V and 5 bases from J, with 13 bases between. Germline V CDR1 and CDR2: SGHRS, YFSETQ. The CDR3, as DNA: TGCGCCAGCAGTCGACCAGAGGAGGAGACCCAGTACTTC. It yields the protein CASSRPEEETQYF.

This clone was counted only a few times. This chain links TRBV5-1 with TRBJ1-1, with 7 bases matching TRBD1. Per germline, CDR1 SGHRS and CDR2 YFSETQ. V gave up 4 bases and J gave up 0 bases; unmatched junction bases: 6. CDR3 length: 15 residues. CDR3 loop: CASSGPGTVNTEAFF. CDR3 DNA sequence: TGCGCCAGCAGCGGCCCCGGGACAGTGAACACTGAAGCTTTCTTT.

The CDR3 DNA is TGTGCCAGTAATCTTTCAGGGGGCGATCAGCCCCAGCATTTT. This sequence encodes CASNLSGGDQPQHF. The chain carries TRBV6-5 and TRBJ1-5; TRBD1 agrees at 8 bases. The CDR3 is made up of 14 amino acids. V was clipped by 9 bases and J by 5 bases; unmatched bases: 9. The germline V gene has CDR1 MNHEY and CDR2 SVGAGI.

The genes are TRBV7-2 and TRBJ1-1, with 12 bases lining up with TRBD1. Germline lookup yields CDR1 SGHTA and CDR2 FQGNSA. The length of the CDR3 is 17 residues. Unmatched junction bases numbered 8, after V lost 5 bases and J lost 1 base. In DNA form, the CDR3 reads TGTGCCAGCAGCCCGAGGGACAGGGGGCGATGGAACACTGAAGCTTTCTTT. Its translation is CASSPRDRGRWNTEAFF.

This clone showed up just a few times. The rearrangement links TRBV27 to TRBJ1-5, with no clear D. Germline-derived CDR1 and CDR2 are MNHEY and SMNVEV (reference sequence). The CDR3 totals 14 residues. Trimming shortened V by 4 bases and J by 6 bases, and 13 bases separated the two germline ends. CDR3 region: CASSSGLLRQPQHF. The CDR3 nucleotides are TGTGCCAGCAGTTCCGGTTTATTGCGTCAGCCCCAGCATTTT.

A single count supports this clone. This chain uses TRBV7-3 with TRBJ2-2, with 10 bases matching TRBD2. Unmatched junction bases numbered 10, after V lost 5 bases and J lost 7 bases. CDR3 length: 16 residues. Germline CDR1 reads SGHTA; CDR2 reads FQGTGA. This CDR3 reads CASSLSSGGYGGELFF. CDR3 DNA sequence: TGTGCCAGCAGCCTGTCTAGCGGGGGTTACGGCGGGGAGCTGTTTTTT.

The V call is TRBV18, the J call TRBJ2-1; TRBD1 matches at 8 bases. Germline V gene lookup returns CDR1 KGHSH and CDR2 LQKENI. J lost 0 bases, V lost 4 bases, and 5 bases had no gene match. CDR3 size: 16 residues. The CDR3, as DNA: TGTGCCAGCTCACGGGGACAGGAGAGCTCCTACAATGAGCAGTTCTTC. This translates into CASSRGQESSYNEQFF.

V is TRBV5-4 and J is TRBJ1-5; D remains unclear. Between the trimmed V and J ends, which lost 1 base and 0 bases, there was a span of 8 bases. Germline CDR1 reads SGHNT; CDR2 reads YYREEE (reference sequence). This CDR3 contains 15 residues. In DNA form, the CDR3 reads TGTGCCAGCAGCTTGACCGGGGATAGCAATCAGCCCCAGCATTTT. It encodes CASSLTGDSNQPQHF.

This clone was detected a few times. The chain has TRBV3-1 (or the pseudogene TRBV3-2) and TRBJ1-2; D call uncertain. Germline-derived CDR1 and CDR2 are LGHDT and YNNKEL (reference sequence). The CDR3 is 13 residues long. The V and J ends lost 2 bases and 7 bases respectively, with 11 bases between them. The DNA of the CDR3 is TGTGCCAGCAGCCAATTGGCAGGCGCTGGCTACACCTTC. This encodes CASSQLAGAGYTF.

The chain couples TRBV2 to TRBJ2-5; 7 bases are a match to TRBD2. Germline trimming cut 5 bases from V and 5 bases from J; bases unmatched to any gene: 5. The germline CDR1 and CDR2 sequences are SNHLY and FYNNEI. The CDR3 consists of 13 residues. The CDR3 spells CASSTDGGETQYF. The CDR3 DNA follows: TGTGCCAGCAGTACCGACGGGGGGGAGACCCAGTACTTC.

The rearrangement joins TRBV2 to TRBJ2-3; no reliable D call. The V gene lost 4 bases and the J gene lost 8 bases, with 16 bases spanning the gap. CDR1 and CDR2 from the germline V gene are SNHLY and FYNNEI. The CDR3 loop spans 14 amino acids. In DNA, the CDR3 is TGTGCCAGCAGTGTAGCACCGGCGGAGAGTACGCAGTATTTT. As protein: CASSVAPAESTQYF.

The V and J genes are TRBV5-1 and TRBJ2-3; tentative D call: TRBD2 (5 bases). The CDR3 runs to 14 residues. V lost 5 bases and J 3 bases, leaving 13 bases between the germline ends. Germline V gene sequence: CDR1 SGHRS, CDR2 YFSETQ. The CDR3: CASSSGSETDTQYF. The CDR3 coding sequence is TGCGCCAGCAGTTCGGGGTCGGAAACAGATACGCAGTATTTT.

CDR3 residues: CASSEYAGSYGYTF. The CDR3 DNA sequence: TGCGCCAGCAGTGAGTATGCAGGGAGCTATGGCTACACCTTC. The V call is TRBV10-2, the J call TRBJ1-2; a weak D match, TRBD1 (5 bases). The CDR3 consists of 14 residues. Trimming removed 1 base at V and 4 bases at J, with 10 bases between. CDR1 is WSHSY and CDR2 is SAAADI in the germline V gene.